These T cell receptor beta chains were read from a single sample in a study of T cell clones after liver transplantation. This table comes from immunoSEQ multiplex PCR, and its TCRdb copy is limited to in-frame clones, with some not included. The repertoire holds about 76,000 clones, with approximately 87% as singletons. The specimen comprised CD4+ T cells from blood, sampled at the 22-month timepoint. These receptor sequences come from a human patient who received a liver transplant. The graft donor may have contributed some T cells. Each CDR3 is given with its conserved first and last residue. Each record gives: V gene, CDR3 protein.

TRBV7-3 CASSPQGGVNTEAFF
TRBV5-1 CASSQGQKNIQYF
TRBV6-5 CASRQNSNQPQHF
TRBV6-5 CASRPAGTGGTEAFF
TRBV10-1 CASSLKGSAFF
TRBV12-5 CASGRDRNNQPQHF
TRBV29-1 CSVESNRGLGYTF
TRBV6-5 CASSYTGSEQYF
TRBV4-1 CASSPLDYSDTQYF
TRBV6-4 CASSPDRVNTEAFF
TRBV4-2 CASSHLGARRNEDTQYF
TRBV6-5 CASQSSNTEAFF
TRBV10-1 CGIVAGTGELFF
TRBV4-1 CASSQDRLAGLPYEQYF
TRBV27 CASGPRTGQADTQYF
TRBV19 CASSLGDRDVDTQYF
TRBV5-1 CASSLDGTGANVLTF
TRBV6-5 CASSRPRVGGTEAFF
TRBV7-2 CASSAGPGNTEAFF
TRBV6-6 CASSYSGGQETQYF
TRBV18 CASSPQLGAGNTIYF
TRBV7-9 CASSLRSTGELFF
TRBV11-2 CASSLYTGVNTEAFF
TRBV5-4 CASSKGTSPYEQYF
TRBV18 CASSPLGDSTDTQYF
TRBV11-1 CASSVDGTSGSKQYF
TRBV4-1 CASSHRGQGRRYIYTF
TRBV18 CASSPLAGELFF
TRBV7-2 CASSLARDSGNTIYF
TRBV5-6 CASSLGGNTIYF